This is a list of T cell receptor beta chains from one sample in a study of blood T cell repertoires in COVID-19. Sequenced by immunoSEQ multiplex PCR; TCRdb stores in-frame clones only, minus some. The repertoire holds over 350,000 clones, approximately 90% seen once, with 10% in the top ten. Specimen: PBMCs or T cells enriched from blood (not recorded which). The receptors come from a woman aged 50 to 60 who had recovered from COVID-19. Both conserved end residues are part of each CDR3. The order of the fields is CDR3 protein, CDR3 DNA, clone size, V gene, J gene, D gene. The D gene is left open where the match is weak. Size tells how often a clone was seen (once, few, many) or the class of an expanded clone, and some rows leave it out.

CDR3: CASSLDFFAGQSGQPQHF; DNA: TGTGCCAGCAGCTTAGATTTTTTTGCTGGACAGTCGGGTCAGCCCCAGCATTTT; size: NA; V: TRBV11-3; J: TRBJ1-5; D: NA
CDR3: CASSLGTGGYEQYF; DNA: TGCGCCAGCAGCCTCGGGACAGGGGGTTACGAGCAGTACTTC; size: NA; V: TRBV5-1; J: TRBJ2-7; D: TRBD1
CDR3: CASSVGSSGGGTDTQYF; DNA: TGTGCCAGCAGCGTAGGGTCTAGCGGGGGAGGTACAGATACGCAGTATTTT; size: NA; V: TRBV9; J: TRBJ2-3; D: TRBD2
CDR3: CASSQAGTGYEQYF; DNA: TGTGCCAGCAGCCAGGCGGGGACGGGATACGAGCAGTACTTC; size: NA; V: TRBV14; J: TRBJ2-7; D: NA
CDR3: CASNGAVYIQPQHF; DNA: TGTGCCAGTAATGGGGCAGTCTACATTCAGCCCCAGCATTTT; size: NA; V: TRBV14; J: TRBJ1-5; D: NA
CDR3: CASSLDSGSSYEQYF; DNA: TGTGCCAGCAGCTTAGATAGCGGGAGCTCCTACGAGCAGTACTTC; size: NA; V: TRBV7-3; J: TRBJ2-7; D: TRBD2
CDR3: CASSQALVGGGTTDTQYF; DNA: TGTGCCAGCAGCCAAGCCCTCGTGGGCGGGGGGACCACAGATACGCAGTATTTT; size: once; V: TRBV3-1/TRBV3-2; J: TRBJ2-3; D: TRBD2
CDR3: CASSLQRGQPQHF; DNA: TGTGCCAGCAGTTTACAGCGGGGCCAGCCCCAGCATTTT; size: NA; V: TRBV6-5; J: TRBJ1-5; D: NA
CDR3: CASSILGTEHNSPLHF; DNA: TGTGCCAGTAGTATTCTCGGGACAGAACATAATTCACCCCTCCACTTT; size: NA; V: TRBV19; J: TRBJ1-6; D: TRBD1
CDR3: CASSQVSTGYTEAFF; DNA: TGCGCCAGCAGCCAAGTATCGACAGGGTATACTGAAGCTTTCTTT; size: NA; V: TRBV4-3; J: TRBJ1-1; D: TRBD1
CDR3: CASSLLPPSINYGYTF; DNA: TGTGCCAGCAGTTTACTGCCACCCAGTATTAACTATGGCTACACCTTC; size: NA; V: TRBV28; J: TRBJ1-2; D: NA
CDR3: CASSQGKVQPQHF; DNA: TGTGCCAGCAGCCAGGGGAAGGTTCAGCCCCAGCATTTT; size: NA; V: TRBV28; J: TRBJ1-5; D: NA
CDR3: CASSEGQGLKKLFF; DNA: TGTGCCAGCAGTGAGGGGCAGGGTTTGAAAAAACTGTTTTTT; size: NA; V: TRBV2; J: TRBJ1-4; D: NA
CDR3: CATRTGWHQPQHF; DNA: TGTGCCACCAGGACGGGATGGCATCAGCCCCAGCATTTT; size: NA; V: TRBV24-1; J: TRBJ1-5; D: NA
CDR3: CASSQDVGLHSTDTQYF; DNA: TGTGCCAGCAGCCAAGACGTGGGGCTACACAGCACAGATACGCAGTATTTT; size: once; V: TRBV4-2; J: TRBJ2-3; D: NA
CDR3: CASSLGGKEFGYTF; DNA: TGTGCCAGCAGCTTAGGGGGCAAAGAGTTCGGCTACACCTTC; size: once; V: TRBV7-8; J: TRBJ1-2; D: NA
CDR3: CASSINLPEAFF; DNA: TGTGCCAGCAGTATTAACCTACCTGAAGCTTTCTTT; size: NA; V: TRBV12-3/TRBV12-4; J: TRBJ1-1; D: NA
CDR3: CASFNPGTGFF; DNA: TGTGCCAGCTTTAATCCAGGGACAGGGTTCTTC; size: NA; V: TRBV21-1; J: TRBJ2-1; D: NA
CDR3: CASSQDSSAQYF; DNA: TGTGCCAGCAGCCAAGACAGTAGCGCGCAGTATTTT; size: NA; V: TRBV4-2; J: TRBJ2-3; D: NA
CDR3: CSARDTEAFF; DNA: TGCAGCGCCCGGGACACTGAAGCTTTCTTT; size: NA; V: TRBV29-1; J: TRBJ1-1; D: NA
CDR3: CASSPRGKFSPLHF; DNA: TGTGCCAGCAGCCCCAGGGGAAAGTTTTCACCCCTCCACTTT; size: NA; V: TRBV6-5; J: TRBJ1-6; D: NA
CDR3: CASSQDLGETQYF; DNA: TGTGCCAGCAGCCAAGACCTCGGGGAGACCCAGTACTTC; size: NA; V: TRBV3-1/TRBV3-2; J: TRBJ2-5; D: NA
CDR3: CASRGDRQGWTGELFF; DNA: TGTGCCAGCAGAGGGGACCGACAGGGCTGGACCGGGGAGCTGTTTTTT; size: once; V: TRBV28; J: TRBJ2-2; D: TRBD1
CDR3: CASSLAPSGGATTDTQYF; DNA: TGTGCCAGCAGCTTAGCACCCAGCGGGGGGGCTACTACAGATACGCAGTATTTT; size: NA; V: TRBV7-2; J: TRBJ2-3; D: TRBD2
CDR3: CASSPGQDTEAFF; DNA: TGTGCCAGCTCACCGGGACAGGACACTGAAGCTTTCTTT; size: NA; V: TRBV18; J: TRBJ1-1; D: TRBD1
CDR3: CASSSQGTEAFF; DNA: TGCGCCAGCAGCTCACAGGGCACTGAAGCTTTCTTT; size: NA; V: TRBV5-1; J: TRBJ1-1; D: NA
CDR3: CASSPGQGARDTIYF; DNA: TGTGCCAGTAGTCCGGGACAGGGGGCGAGGGACACCATATATTTT; size: NA; V: TRBV19; J: TRBJ1-3; D: TRBD1
CDR3: CAWTIASGTEAFF; DNA: TGTGCCTGGACGATAGCCAGCGGCACTGAAGCTTTCTTT; size: NA; V: TRBV30; J: TRBJ1-1; D: NA
CDR3: CASSRSGGRTNAVVHF; DNA: TGTGCCAGCAGCAGGAGCGGCGGGAGAACAAACGCGGTGGTCCACTTT; size: NA; V: TRBV28; J: TRBJ1-6; D: NA
CDR3: CASSLLNQPQHF; DNA: TGTGCCAGCAGTCTCCTAAATCAGCCCCAGCATTTT; size: NA; V: TRBV28; J: TRBJ1-5; D: NA
CDR3: CASSSAGGEEKLFF; DNA: TGTGCCAGCAGTTCCGCAGGGGGTGAAGAAAAACTGTTTTTT; size: NA; V: TRBV28; J: TRBJ1-4; D: TRBD1
CDR3: CAISGSTGTDTQYF; DNA: TGTGCCATCAGTGGGTCCACGGGTACAGATACGCAGTATTTT; size: NA; V: TRBV10-3; J: TRBJ2-3; D: NA
CDR3: CASRGEANTGELFF; DNA: TGTGCTAGTCGGGGGGAGGCGAACACCGGGGAGCTGTTTTTT; size: NA; V: TRBV12-5; J: TRBJ2-2; D: TRBD2
CDR3: CATTPQNRAGGNTIYF; DNA: TGTGCCACCACACCACAGAACAGGGCCGGTGGAAACACCATATATTTT; size: once; V: TRBV10-3; J: TRBJ1-3; D: NA
CDR3: CAISESGGTQYF; DNA: TGTGCCATCAGTGAGTCCGGAGGTACGCAGTATTTT; size: NA; V: TRBV10-3; J: TRBJ2-3; D: NA
CDR3: CASSLDPSGTGGELFF; DNA: TGTGCCAGCAGCTTAGACCCTAGCGGGACGGGCGGGGAGCTGTTTTTT; size: few; V: TRBV7-2; J: TRBJ2-2; D: TRBD2
CDR3: CASSRYGYTF; DNA: TGTGCCAGCAGCAGATATGGCTACACCTTC; size: NA; V: TRBV12-3/TRBV12-4; J: TRBJ1-2; D: NA
CDR3: CSAERLFPGYTF; DNA: TGCAGCGCAGAGCGGCTCTTCCCGGGCTACACCTTC; size: once; V: TRBV29-1; J: TRBJ1-2; D: NA
CDR3: CASSFQVNRGYTGELFF; DNA: TGTGCCAGCAGCTTTCAAGTCAACAGGGGATACACCGGGGAGCTGTTTTTT; size: NA; V: TRBV5-5; J: TRBJ2-2; D: TRBD1
CDR3: CASSWGQNHKGWNEQFF; DNA: TGTGCCAGCAGCTGGGGACAGAATCACAAAGGTTGGAATGAGCAGTTCTTC; size: NA; V: TRBV7-8; J: TRBJ2-1; D: TRBD1
CDR3: CASSPGQGYGFLHF; DNA: TGTGCCAGCAGCCCGGGACAGGGGTATGGTTTCCTCCACTTT; size: few; V: TRBV2; J: TRBJ1-6; D: TRBD1
CDR3: CASSQEPGIPFEQYF; DNA: TGTGCCAGCAGCCAAGAACCAGGTATCCCCTTCGAGCAGTACTTC; size: NA; V: TRBV4-2; J: TRBJ2-7; D: NA
CDR3: CASSSARLAENTGELFF; DNA: TGTGCCAGCAGCTCCGCGAGGCTAGCGGAAAACACCGGGGAGCTGTTTTTT; size: NA; V: TRBV5-6; J: TRBJ2-2; D: TRBD2
CDR3: CASRRPGDTQYF; DNA: TGTGCCAGCCGGAGGCCGGGGGATACGCAGTATTTT; size: NA; V: TRBV19; J: TRBJ2-3; D: NA
CDR3: CASSQRDRDLGETQYF; DNA: TGCGCCAGCAGTCAACGGGACAGGGATTTAGGGGAGACCCAGTACTTC; size: NA; V: TRBV10-1; J: TRBJ2-5; D: TRBD1
CDR3: CASAETRVPGELFF; DNA: TGCGCCAGCGCGGAGACCAGGGTCCCCGGGGAGCTGTTTTTT; size: NA; V: TRBV5-1; J: TRBJ2-2; D: NA
CDR3: CASTLDGNSNQPQHF; DNA: TGTGCCAGTACTCTGGACGGGAATAGCAATCAGCCCCAGCATTTT; size: NA; V: TRBV19; J: TRBJ1-5; D: NA
CDR3: CASSSTDRKIGNTIYF; DNA: TGTGCCAGTAGTTCAACGGACAGGAAGATTGGAAACACCATATATTTT; size: NA; V: TRBV19; J: TRBJ1-3; D: TRBD1
CDR3: CASTIPRREAEAFF; DNA: TGTGCCAGTACCATACCCCGTAGAGAGGCTGAAGCTTTCTTT; size: NA; V: TRBV19; J: TRBJ1-1; D: NA
CDR3: CASSYGQENSPLHF; DNA: TGTGCCAGCAGTTACGGGCAGGAAAATTCACCCCTCCACTTT; size: NA; V: TRBV6-2/TRBV6-3; J: TRBJ1-6; D: NA
CDR3: CASSLFGGDSNQPQHF; DNA: TGTGCCAGCAGTTTATTCGGCGGAGATAGCAATCAGCCCCAGCATTTT; size: NA; V: TRBV28; J: TRBJ1-5; D: NA
CDR3: CAAGGQGGGYTF; DNA: TGTGCCGCCGGGGGACAGGGAGGGGGCTACACCTTC; size: NA; V: TRBV15; J: TRBJ1-2; D: TRBD1
CDR3: CASSLGQGLDTEAFF; DNA: TGTGCCAGCAGCTTGGGACAGGGCCTCGACACTGAAGCTTTCTTT; size: NA; V: TRBV7-3; J: TRBJ1-1; D: TRBD1
CDR3: CASRDRVEQYF; DNA: TGTGCCAGTAGAGACAGGGTCGAGCAGTACTTC; size: NA; V: TRBV19; J: TRBJ2-7; D: TRBD1
CDR3: CARSLQGWDYGYTF; DNA: TGTGCCAGAAGCTTGCAGGGCTGGGACTATGGCTACACCTTC; size: NA; V: TRBV5-3; J: TRBJ1-2; D: NA
CDR3: CASSQDRRFPPYGYTF; DNA: TGTGCCAGCAGCCAAGACCGCCGGTTCCCCCCCTATGGCTACACCTTC; size: NA; V: TRBV3-1/TRBV3-2; J: TRBJ1-2; D: NA
CDR3: CASSPSVDTYGYTF; DNA: TGTGCCAGCAGCCCGTCGGTCGATACCTATGGCTACACCTTC; size: NA; V: TRBV7-2; J: TRBJ1-2; D: NA
CDR3: CASSPRGPSTDTQYF; DNA: TGCGCCAGCAGCCCCAGGGGGCCTAGCACAGATACGCAGTATTTT; size: NA; V: TRBV5-1; J: TRBJ2-3; D: TRBD1
CDR3: CASSIRTGGGNSWGTDTQYF; DNA: TGTGCCAGCAGCATACGGACAGGGGGCGGTAATTCTTGGGGCACAGATACGCAGTATTTT; size: NA; V: TRBV3-1/TRBV3-2; J: TRBJ2-3; D: TRBD1